These 27 T cell receptor beta chains were sequenced from one sample in a study of identifying expanded T cells in peripheral blood. Profiled with immunoSEQ multiplex PCR; TCRdb holds only in-frame clones, not every one. The table shows around 99,000 clones, with 88% occurring only once. Sequencing was performed on blood. These receptors originate from a person aged 18-70 years in good health.

This chain uses TRBV4-3 with TRBJ2-1; 9 bases match TRBD1. Looked up from germline, CDR1 is LGHNA and CDR2 is YSLEER. V dropped 1 base and J dropped 6; count of bases not matched to a gene: 7. The CDR3 extends over 16 amino acids. DNA for the CDR3: TGCGCCAGCAGCCAAGTAAGGGACAGGGAGGTCAATGAGCAGTTCTTC. This translates into CASSQVRDREVNEQFF.

J is TRBJ2-3 and V is TRBV18; no clear D. Trimming removed 3 bases at V and 0 bases at J, with 4 bases between. Germline loops: CDR1 KGHSH, CDR2 LQKENI. The CDR3 sequence is 13 residues long. This CDR3 reads CASSPSSTDTQYF. The CDR3 region has the DNA TGTGCCAGCTCACCTTCTAGCACAGATACGCAGTATTTT. The variable domain in full, completed from reference TRBV18 and TRBJ2-3, reads NAGVMQNPRHLVRRRGQEARLRCSPMKGHSHVYWYRQLPEEGLKFMVYLQKENIIDESGMPKERFSAEFPKEGPSILRIQQVVRGDSAAYFCASSPSSTDTQYFGPGTRLTVL.

The chain uses TRBV19 and TRBJ2-1; D is undetermined. Germline CDR1 is LNHDA and CDR2 is SQIVND (reference sequence). V was pared by 7 bases and J by 4 bases, with 17 bases between. The CDR3 spans 15 residues. The CDR3 here is CASNKMGTIYNEQFF. The DNA for the CDR3 is TGTGCCAGTAATAAAATGGGAACGATTTACAATGAGCAGTTCTTC.

The gene calls are TRBV7-2 and TRBJ1-1; 8 positions agree with TRBD1. The germline V gene encodes CDR1 SGHTA and CDR2 FQGNSA. The CDR3 loop spans 14 amino acids. J gave up 6 bases and V 3 bases, and 6 bases lay outside the gene matches. The chain's CDR3 is CASSLSGGMPEAFF. The DNA of the CDR3 is TGTGCCAGCAGCTTGTCAGGGGGCATGCCTGAAGCTTTCTTT.

The V and J genes are TRBV7-9 and TRBJ1-6, with 10 bases identical to TRBD1. The V segment lost 4 bases and the J segment 9 bases; nucleotides outside the gene matches: 6. Germline loops: CDR1 SEHNR, CDR2 FQNEAQ (reference sequence). This CDR3 contains 15 residues. CDR3 sequence: CASSWTGGYGSPLHF. The CDR3, as DNA: TGTGCCAGCAGCTGGACAGGGGGATATGGTTCACCCCTCCACTTT. The full variable domain, rest sourced from reference TRBV7-9 and TRBJ1-6, is DTGVSQNPRHKITKRGQNVTFRCDPISEHNRLYWYRQTLGQGPEFLTYFQNEAQLEKSRLLSDRFSAERPKGSFSTLEIQRTEQGDSAMYLCASSWTGGYGSPLHFGNGTRLTVT.

As DNA, the CDR3 is TGTGCCAGCAGCCTCGGCGGGAGCGGGGCTTTCTACGAGCAGTACTTC. Amino acids: CASSLGGSGAFYEQYF. The chain employs TRBV9 and TRBJ2-7, with 7 bases aligning to TRBD2. CDR1 and CDR2 (germline): SGDLS, YYNGEE. The trim removed 4 bases at V and 3 bases at J, leaving 13 bases unmatched. This CDR3 spans 16 amino acids.

The gene calls are TRBV4-1 and TRBJ1-1, with 9 nucleotides matching TRBD1. In germline, CDR1 is MGHRA, CDR2 YSYEKL. V shed 4 bases, J shed 5 bases, and the junction held 8 bases outside the gene matches. This CDR3 comprises 15 residues. This chain's CDR3 is CASSRRDRDRTEAFF. Here the CDR3 DNA reads TGCGCCAGCAGCCGAAGGGACAGGGATAGGACTGAAGCTTTCTTT.

As regards this clone: A junction boundary mismatches the germline segment, possibly from a read error. The V call is TRBV14, the J call TRBJ2-5; D tentatively fits TRBD1 or TRBD2 (5 bases each). The CDR3 covers 13 residues. The germline gives CDR1 SGHDN, CDR2 FVKESK. This CDR3 is CASSRDVKETPYF. As DNA, the CDR3 is TGTGCCAGCAGTCGGGACGTAAAAGAGACCCCGTACTTC.

In this sample, this clone turned up once. The rearrangement links TRBV5-6 to TRBJ2-7; tentatively, D is TRBD1 (6 bases). Trimming took off 4 bases at V and 6 bases at J, with 20 bases between the two ends. The CDR3 sequence is 15 residues long. Per germline, CDR1 SGHDT and CDR2 YYEEEE. The CDR3 sequence is CASSPTHRDRSEQYF. The CDR3, as DNA: TGTGCCAGCAGCCCAACACACAGGGATCGGAGCGAGCAGTACTTC.

The gene calls are TRBV29-1 and TRBJ1-1; D unclear. Germline V gives CDR1 SQVTM, CDR2 ANQGSEA. CDR3 length: 12 residues. Trimming took 0 bases from V and 5 from J, leaving 7 bases between them. The CDR3 coding sequence is TGCAGCGTTGAAGATTCGGTTACTGAAGCTTTCTTT. Translated, it gives CSVEDSVTEAFF. Variable domain in full (rest from reference TRBV29-1 and TRBJ1-1): SAVISQKPSRDICQRGTSLTIQCQVDSQVTMMFWYRQQPGQSLTLIATANQGSEATYESGFVIDKFPISRPNLTFSTLTVSNMSPEDSSIYLCSVEDSVTEAFFGQGTRLTVV.

Only one count was recorded for this clone. The chain couples TRBV6-5 to TRBJ1-1; D perhaps matches TRBD1 (6 bases). There are 15 residues in the CDR3. V was trimmed by 10 bases and J by 1 base, leaving 19 bases between them. CDR1 and CDR2 (germline): MNHEY, SVGAGI. CDR3 in DNA: TGTGCCACACGACCCCCCGGGACACCGAACACTGAAGCTTTCTTT. Translation gives CATRPPGTPNTEAFF.

V and J are TRBV5-4 and TRBJ2-5; 9 positions match TRBD2. CDR3 length: 17 amino acids. CDR1 is SGHNT, CDR2 YYREEE, per germline (reference sequence). V lost 4 bases and J lost 5; bases outside the gene matches: 15. The CDR3 DNA is TGTGCCAGCAGCGAGGGGGTCGAGACTAGCGGACAGGAGACCCAGTACTTC. Its translation is CASSEGVETSGQETQYF.

CDR3 in amino acids: CASTPGGGEKLFF. The CDR3 coding sequence is TGCGCCTCCACGCCCGGTGGCGGCGAAAAACTGTTTTTT. This chain joins TRBV5-1 and TRBJ1-4; D not certain. The germline V gene encodes CDR1 SGHRS and CDR2 YFSETQ. This CDR3 spans 13 amino acids. Deletions cut 10 bases from V and 8 bases from J, with 18 bases between.

This chain uses TRBV20-1 with TRBJ1-1; D is unclear. CDR1 and CDR2 (germline): DFQATT, SNEGSKA (reference sequence). The length of the CDR3 is 11 residues. Trimming removed 2 bases at V and 1 base at J, with 2 bases between. The CDR3 nucleotides are TGCAGTGCTAGACGGAACACTGAAGCTTTCTTT. This gives the protein CSARRNTEAFF.

This sequence joins TRBV18 and TRBJ2-3; a weak D match, TRBD1 (5 bases). The CDR3 runs to 15 residues. Deletions cut 3 bases from V and 2 bases from J, with 12 bases between. Germline V gives CDR1 KGHSH, CDR2 LQKENI. The CDR3 bases are TGTGCCAGCTCACCCCGGACATCCACCACAGATACGCAGTATTTT. Amino acid sequence: CASSPRTSTTDTQYF.

This chain links TRBV7-9 with TRBJ2-1; TRBD2 is a possible D gene (5 bases). CDR1 SEHNR and CDR2 FQNEAQ come from the germline V gene (reference sequence). The CDR3 contains 13 residues. Trimming removed 4 bases at V and 8 bases at J, with 12 bases between. DNA for the CDR3: TGTGCCAGCAGCTCAACCGGGGTGGATGAGCAGTTCTTC. Residues: CASSSTGVDEQFF.

This rearrangement joins TRBV2 to TRBJ2-6; D is unresolved. The V and J ends lost 4 bases and 0 bases respectively, with 4 bases between them. This CDR3 has 14 amino acids. The germline V gene has CDR1 SNHLY and CDR2 FYNNEI. The CDR3: CASSASSGANVLTF. As DNA, the CDR3 is TGTGCCAGCAGTGCCTCCTCTGGGGCCAACGTCCTGACTTTC.

As to this clone: Within the sample, other DNA sequences also encode this same CDR3. The chain carries TRBV18 and TRBJ1-1; 7 bases fit TRBD1. V was clipped by 4 bases and J by 5 bases; unmatched bases: 4. Germline V gene lookup returns CDR1 KGHSH and CDR2 LQKENI. The CDR3 is 13 residues long. The CDR3 DNA is TGTGCCAGCTCACAAGGGACAGATACTGAAGCTTTCTTT. Amino acids: CASSQGTDTEAFF. The whole variable domain, remainder taken from reference TRBV18 and TRBJ1-1, is NAGVMQNPRHLVRRRGQEARLRCSPMKGHSHVYWYRQLPEEGLKFMVYLQKENIIDESGMPKERFSAEFPKEGPSILRIQQVVRGDSAAYFCASSQGTDTEAFFGQGTRLTVV.

This chain joins TRBV30 and TRBJ1-4; D not certain. In germline, CDR1 is GTSNPN, CDR2 SVGIG (reference sequence). Trimming took 0 bases from V and 0 from J, leaving 2 bases between them. The length of the CDR3 is 13 residues. The CDR3 nucleotides are TGTGCCTGGAGTGTTTCAACTAATGAAAAACTGTTTTTT. It specifies CAWSVSTNEKLFF.

The chain combines TRBV10-3 with TRBJ2-7, with 9 positions matching TRBD1. Germline V gives CDR1 ENHRY, CDR2 SYGVKD. The CDR3 totals 14 residues. Trimming removed 6 bases from V and 5 bases from J; junction bases left unmatched: 8. The CDR3: CAIREGQGIHEQYF. DNA of the CDR3: TGTGCCATCAGGGAAGGACAGGGGATTCACGAGCAGTACTTC.

V usage is TRBV28 and J usage is TRBJ2-5, with D possibly TRBD2 on 5 matching bases. The CDR3 is 16 amino acids. V lost 5 bases to trimming and J lost 3 bases, with 19 bases between them. The V gene's germline CDR1 is MDHEN and CDR2 SYDVKM. The CDR3 loop is CASSLAEASGEETQYF. CDR3 bases: TGTGCCAGCAGTCTAGCCGAGGCCAGCGGAGAAGAGACCCAGTACTTC.

The chain is built from TRBV5-1 and TRBJ2-1; no firm D call. CDR1 and CDR2 (germline): SGHRS, YFSETQ. The CDR3 consists of 17 residues. V was shortened by 0 bases and J by 3 bases, with 16 bases between the two germline ends. CDR3 sequence reads: CASSLDPPIRNYNEQFF. CDR3 nucleotides: TGCGCCAGCAGCTTGGATCCGCCAATACGAAACTACAATGAGCAGTTCTTC.

The chain combines TRBV5-1 with TRBJ1-4; D ambiguous. This CDR3 has 16 residues. V dropped 1 base and J dropped 2 bases, with 12 bases sitting between them. Germline CDR1 and CDR2: SGHRS and YFSETQ. The CDR3 spells CASSLFGVGTNEKLFF. The CDR3 bases are TGCGCCAGCAGCTTGTTCGGGGTTGGCACTAATGAAAAACTGTTTTTT.

The chain joins TRBV6-1 to TRBJ1-2; D not resolved. The CDR3 consists of 14 residues. CDR1 MNHNS and CDR2 SASEGT come from the germline V gene. V lost 0 bases and J lost 0, with 5 bases in between. CDR3 sequence (DNA): TGTGCCAGCAGTGAAGCGCAGGCTAACTATGGCTACACCTTC. It yields the protein CASSEAQANYGYTF.

This clone appeared a few times. This chain connects TRBV7-3 to TRBJ2-7; D possibly corresponds to TRBD1 (7 bases). The CDR3 length is 15 residues. The V end was cut by 2 bases, the J end by 1 base, with 12 bases between. Germline V lookup: CDR1 SGHTA, CDR2 FQGTGA. The CDR3: CASSLSAGQSYEQYF. DNA for the CDR3: TGTGCCAGCAGCTTATCGGCGGGACAGTCCTACGAGCAGTACTTC. The whole variable domain, filled in from reference TRBV7-3 and TRBJ2-7, reads GAGVSQTPSNKVTEKGKYVELRCDPISGHTALYWYRQSLGQGPEFLIYFQGTGAADDSGLPNDRFFAVRPEGSVSTLKIQRTERGDSAVYLCASSLSAGQSYEQYFGPGTRLTVT.

Worth noting for this clone: The junction differs from germline at one of its ends, possibly a read error. The genes are TRBV11-2 and TRBJ2-5; no definite D call. CDR3 length equals 15 residues. The germline V gene has CDR1 SGHAT and CDR2 FQNNGV. The CDR3 loop reads CASSVEPKLQETQYF. CDR3 sequence (DNA): TGTGCCAGCAGCGTAGAACCTAAACTCCAAGAGACCCAGTACTTC. Together with reference TRBV11-2 and TRBJ2-5, the CDR3 gives the full variable domain: EAGVAQSPRYKIIEKRQSVAFWCNPISGHATLYWYQQILGQGPKLLIQFQNNGVVDDSQLPKDRFSAERLKGVDSTLKIQPAKLEDSAVYLCASSVEPKLQETQYFGPGTRLLVL.

The rearrangement links TRBV5-1 to TRBJ1-2; maybe TRBD1 (6 bases). Germline V gene lookup returns CDR1 SGHRS and CDR2 YFSETQ. V lost 0 bases and J lost 6, with 12 bases in between. The CDR3 sequence is 14 residues long. As DNA, the CDR3 is TGCGCCAGCAGCTTGGCCAGGGGAGGGGATGGCTACACCTTC. Protein: CASSLARGGDGYTF.